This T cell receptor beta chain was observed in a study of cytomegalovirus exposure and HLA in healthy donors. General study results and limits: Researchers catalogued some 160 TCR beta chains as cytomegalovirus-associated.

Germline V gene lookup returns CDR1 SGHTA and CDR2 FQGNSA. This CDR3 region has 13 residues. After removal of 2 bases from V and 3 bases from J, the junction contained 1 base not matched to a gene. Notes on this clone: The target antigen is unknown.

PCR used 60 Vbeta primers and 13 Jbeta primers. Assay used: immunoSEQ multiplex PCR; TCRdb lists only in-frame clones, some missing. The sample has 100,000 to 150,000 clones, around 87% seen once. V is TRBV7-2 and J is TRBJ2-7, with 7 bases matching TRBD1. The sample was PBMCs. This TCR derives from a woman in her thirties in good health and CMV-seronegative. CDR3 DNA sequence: TGTGCCAGCAGCTTATGGGACAGCTACGAGCAGTACTTC. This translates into CASSLWDSYEQYF.